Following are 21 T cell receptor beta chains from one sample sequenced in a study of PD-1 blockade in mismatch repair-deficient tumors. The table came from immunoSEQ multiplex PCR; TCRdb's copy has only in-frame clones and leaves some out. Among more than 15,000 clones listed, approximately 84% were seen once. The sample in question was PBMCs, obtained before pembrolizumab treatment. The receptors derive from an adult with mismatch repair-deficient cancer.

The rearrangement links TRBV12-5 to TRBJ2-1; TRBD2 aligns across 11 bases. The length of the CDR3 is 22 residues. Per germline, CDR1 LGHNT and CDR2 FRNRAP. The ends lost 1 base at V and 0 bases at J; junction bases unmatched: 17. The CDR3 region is CASGLAPLGLAGGPRSYNEQFF. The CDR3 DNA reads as TGTGCTAGTGGTTTGGCTCCATTAGGACTAGCGGGCGGGCCGCGCTCCTACAATGAGCAGTTCTTC.

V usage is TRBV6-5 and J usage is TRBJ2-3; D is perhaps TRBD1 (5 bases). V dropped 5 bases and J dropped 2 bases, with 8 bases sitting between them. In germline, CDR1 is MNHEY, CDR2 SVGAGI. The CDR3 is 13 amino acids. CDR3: CASSTRATDTQYF. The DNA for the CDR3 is TGTGCCAGCAGTACCAGGGCCACAGATACGCAGTATTTT.

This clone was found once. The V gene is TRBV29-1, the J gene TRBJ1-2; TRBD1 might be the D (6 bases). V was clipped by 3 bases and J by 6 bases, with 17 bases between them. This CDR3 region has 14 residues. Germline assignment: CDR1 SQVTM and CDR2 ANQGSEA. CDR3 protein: CSVDHRGLGNGYTF. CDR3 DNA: TGCAGCGTTGACCATCGGGGGCTCGGCAATGGCTACACCTTC.

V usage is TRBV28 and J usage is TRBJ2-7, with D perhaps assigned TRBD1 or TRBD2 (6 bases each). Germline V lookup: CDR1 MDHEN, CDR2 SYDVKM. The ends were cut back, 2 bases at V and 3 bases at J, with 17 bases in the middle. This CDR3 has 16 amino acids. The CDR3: CASSLAPVRGDYEQYF. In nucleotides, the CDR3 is TGTGCCAGCAGTTTAGCGCCAGTGAGGGGGGACTACGAGCAGTACTTC.

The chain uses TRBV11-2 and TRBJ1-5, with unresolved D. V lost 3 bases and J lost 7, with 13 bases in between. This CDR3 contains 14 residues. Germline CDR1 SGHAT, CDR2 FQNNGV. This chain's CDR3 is CASSFPGVGQPQHF. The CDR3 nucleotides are TGTGCCAGCAGCTTCCCCGGGGTCGGACAGCCCCAGCATTTT.

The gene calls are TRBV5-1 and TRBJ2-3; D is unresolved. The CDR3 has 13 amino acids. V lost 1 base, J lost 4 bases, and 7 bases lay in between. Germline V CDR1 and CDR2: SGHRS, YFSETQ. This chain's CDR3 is CASSLSDADTQYF. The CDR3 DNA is TGCGCCAGCAGCTTGTCCGACGCAGATACGCAGTATTTT.

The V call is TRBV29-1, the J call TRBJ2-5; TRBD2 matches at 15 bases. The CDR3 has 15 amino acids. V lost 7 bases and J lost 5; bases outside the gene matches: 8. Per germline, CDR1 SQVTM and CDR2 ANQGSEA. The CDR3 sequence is CSGGLAGGPGETQYF. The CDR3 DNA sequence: TGCAGCGGTGGACTAGCGGGAGGGCCCGGGGAGACCCAGTACTTC.

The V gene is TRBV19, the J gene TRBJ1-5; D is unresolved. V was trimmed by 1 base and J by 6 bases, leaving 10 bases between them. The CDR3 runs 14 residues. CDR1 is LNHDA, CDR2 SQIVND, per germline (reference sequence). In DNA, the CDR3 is TGTGCCAGTAGTATAGCTGGCGGGCCTCAGCCCCAGCATTTT. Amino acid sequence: CASSIAGGPQPQHF.

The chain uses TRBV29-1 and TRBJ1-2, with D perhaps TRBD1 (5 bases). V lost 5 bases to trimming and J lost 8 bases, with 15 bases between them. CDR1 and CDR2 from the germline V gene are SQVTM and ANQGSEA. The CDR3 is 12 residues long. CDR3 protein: CSVPGRGGGYTF. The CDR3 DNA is TGCAGCGTTCCAGGAAGGGGTGGGGGCTACACCTTC.

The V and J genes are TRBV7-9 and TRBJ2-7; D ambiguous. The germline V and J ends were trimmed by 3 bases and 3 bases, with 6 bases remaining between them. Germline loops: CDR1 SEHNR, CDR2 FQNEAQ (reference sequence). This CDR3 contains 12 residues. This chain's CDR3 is CASSFDLYEQYF. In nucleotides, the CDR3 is TGTGCCAGCAGCTTTGATCTCTACGAGCAGTACTTC. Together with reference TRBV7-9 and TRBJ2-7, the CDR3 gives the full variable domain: DTGVSQNPRHKITKRGQNVTFRCDPISEHNRLYWYRQTLGQGPEFLTYFQNEAQLEKSRLLSDRFSAERPKGSFSTLEIQRTEQGDSAMYLCASSFDLYEQYFGPGTRLTVT.

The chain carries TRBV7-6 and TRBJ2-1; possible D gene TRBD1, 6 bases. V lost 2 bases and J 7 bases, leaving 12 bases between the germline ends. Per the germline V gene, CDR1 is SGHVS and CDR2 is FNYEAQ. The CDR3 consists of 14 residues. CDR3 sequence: CASSLYSGENEQFF. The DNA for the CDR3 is TGTGCCAGCAGCTTATACTCAGGGGAGAATGAGCAGTTCTTC.

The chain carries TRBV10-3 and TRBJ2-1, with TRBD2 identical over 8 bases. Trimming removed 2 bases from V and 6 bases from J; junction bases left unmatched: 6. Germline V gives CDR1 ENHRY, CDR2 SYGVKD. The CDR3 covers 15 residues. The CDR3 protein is CAISEGLAQANEQFF. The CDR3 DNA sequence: TGTGCCATCAGTGAGGGACTAGCACAAGCCAATGAGCAGTTCTTC.

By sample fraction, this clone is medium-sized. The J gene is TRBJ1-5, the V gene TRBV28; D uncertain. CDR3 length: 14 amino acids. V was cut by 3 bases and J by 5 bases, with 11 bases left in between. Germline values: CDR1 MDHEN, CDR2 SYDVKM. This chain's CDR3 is CASSFLLSDQPQHF. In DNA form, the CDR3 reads TGTGCCAGCAGTTTCCTACTGTCGGATCAGCCCCAGCATTTT.

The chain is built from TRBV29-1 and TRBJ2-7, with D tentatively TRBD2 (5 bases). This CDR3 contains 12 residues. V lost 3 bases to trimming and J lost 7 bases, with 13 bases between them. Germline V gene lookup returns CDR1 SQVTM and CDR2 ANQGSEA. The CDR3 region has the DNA TGCAGCGTTGATGGGAGCAAAGGAGAGCAGTACTTC. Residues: CSVDGSKGEQYF.

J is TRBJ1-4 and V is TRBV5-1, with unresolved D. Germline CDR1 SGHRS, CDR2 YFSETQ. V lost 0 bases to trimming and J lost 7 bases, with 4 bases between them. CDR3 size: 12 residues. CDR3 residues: CASSLAFEKLFF. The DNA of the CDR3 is TGCGCCAGCAGCTTGGCCTTTGAAAAACTGTTTTTT.

For the CDR3, the DNA is TGTGCCAGCTCACCGGGGACAGGGTATACCTACGAGCAGTACTTC. Translating gives CASSPGTGYTYEQYF. The chain recombines TRBV18 with TRBJ2-7; 9 bases map to TRBD1. The CDR3 runs 15 residues. The germline CDR1 and CDR2 sequences are KGHSH and LQKENI. The V and J ends lost 3 bases and 2 bases, in that order; junction bases with no gene match: 5.

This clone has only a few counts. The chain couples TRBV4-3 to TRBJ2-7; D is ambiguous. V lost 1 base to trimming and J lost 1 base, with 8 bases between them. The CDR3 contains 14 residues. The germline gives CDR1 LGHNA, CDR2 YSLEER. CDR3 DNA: TGCGCCAGCAGCCAAGGTTCGCAGTCCTACGAGCAGTACTTC. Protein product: CASSQGSQSYEQYF.

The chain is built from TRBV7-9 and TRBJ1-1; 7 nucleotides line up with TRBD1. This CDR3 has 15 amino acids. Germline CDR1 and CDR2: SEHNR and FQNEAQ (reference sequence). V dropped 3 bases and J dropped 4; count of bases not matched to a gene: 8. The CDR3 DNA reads TGTGCCAGCAGCTTGAGGGGGCGGGAGGGCACTGAAGCTTTCTTT. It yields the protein CASSLRGREGTEAFF.

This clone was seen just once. This CDR3 reads CASSFDPDWNTGELFF. In DNA, the CDR3 is TGTGCCAGTAGTTTCGACCCCGACTGGAACACCGGGGAGCTGTTTTTT. The rearrangement uses TRBV19 and TRBJ2-2; D is undetermined. Germline V gene data show CDR1 as LNHDA and CDR2 as SQIVND (reference sequence). The CDR3 contains 16 residues. Trimming took off 5 bases at V and 1 base at J, with 14 bases between the two ends.

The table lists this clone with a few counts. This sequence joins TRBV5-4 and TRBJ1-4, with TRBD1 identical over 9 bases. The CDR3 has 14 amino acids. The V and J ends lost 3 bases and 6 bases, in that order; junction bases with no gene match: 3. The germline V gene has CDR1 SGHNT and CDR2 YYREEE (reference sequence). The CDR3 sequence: CASSSGQGYEKLFF. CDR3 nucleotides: TGTGCCAGCAGCTCGGGACAGGGTTATGAAAAACTGTTTTTT.

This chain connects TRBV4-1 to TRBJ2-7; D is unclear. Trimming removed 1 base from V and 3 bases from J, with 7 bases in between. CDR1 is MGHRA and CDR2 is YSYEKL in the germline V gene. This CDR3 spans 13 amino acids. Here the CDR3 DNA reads TGCGCCAGCAGCCAAGTTCCCAACTACGAGCAGTACTTC. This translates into CASSQVPNYEQYF.